The sequence of this TCR beta chain was determined in a study of blood T cells in healthy people across ages. Study outcomes and limitations: Naive CD4+ cell counts and diversity both ran higher in long-lived than in aged donors.

The authors ran a second PCR of roughly 6 to 11 cycles using a sample-barcoded 5' primer and a J-beta primer mix. Every cDNA was tagged by a template-switch adaptor with 12 random nucleotides. MiXCR, run by TCRdb on the 5' RACE reads, gives a single entry per CDR3 protein. The profile covers some 800,000 distinct CDR3 sequences, with roughly 25% appearing a single time and approximately 3.7% taken by the ten largest. Comment on this clonotype: Its specificity is unknown.

Each donor gave around 9.3 milliliters of peripheral blood. The CDR3 totals 13 residues. From germline, CDR1 is MNHNY and CDR2 SVGAGI (reference sequence). The junction had 4 bases not matched to a gene; V was cut back by 6 bases and J by 3 bases. The same sample was also studied in work on T cells of mothers and their children. Per that paper: Overlap measured in related mother-child pairs was slightly, non-significantly higher than in unrelated pairs.

This TCR was sampled from a boy aged 5-17 years in good health. Sequences were obtained from blood. This rearrangement joins TRBV6-6 to TRBJ1-1, with 7 bases identical to TRBD1. CDR3 sequence reads: CASRRQGYTEAFF. The CDR3 DNA reads TGTGCCAGCAGGCGACAGGGATACACTGAAGCTTTCTTT.